The clone carrying this T cell receptor (beta chain) has just a few counts. What it recognizes is unknown. The CDR3 has 14 amino acids. Trimming pared 5 bases from V and 6 bases from J, leaving 16 bases between. Looked up from germline, CDR1 is LNHDA and CDR2 is SQIVND (reference sequence). The sample originates from a study of vaccination effects on CD4 cells after COVID-19. Profiling relied on immunoSEQ multiplex PCR, and the TCRdb table lists in-frame clones only, not all of them. The table has roughly 76,000 clones, approximately 81% seen once. Expansion with viral peptide pools was applied to antigen-specific CD4+ T cells by the ViraFEST assay prior to sequencing. After more than 8 days in culture, the CD4+ T cells were isolated.

Sequenced material: CD4+ T cells from PBMCs cultured with HCoV-229E spike peptides, taken before COVID-19 vaccination. The sequence derives from a human donor who received a COVID-19 vaccine. The genes are TRBV19 and TRBJ1-1; D gene uncertain. CDR3 DNA: TGTGCCAGTAGTTTCGCCTTCGCAACGGCTGAAGCTTTCTTT. Its protein product is CASSFAFATAEAFF.